This T cell receptor (beta chain) was captured in a study of cytomegalovirus exposure and HLA in healthy donors. In the PCR, 60 Vbeta and 13 Jbeta primers were used. TCRdb's copy holds only in-frame clones and misses some; the assay was immunoSEQ multiplex PCR. The sample records 150,000 or so clones, roughly 73% being singletons. Germline V gene sequence: CDR1 SEHNR, CDR2 FQNEAQ (reference sequence). The CDR3 contains 15 residues. Trimming took 6 bases from V and 4 from J; bases not matched to a gene: 8. The J gene is TRBJ2-2, the V gene TRBV7-9; 7 nucleotides align to TRBD1. The source material was PBMCs. The clonotype originates from a woman aged 40 to 55 in good health and CMV-seropositive. CDR3 region: CASRLNRGGTGELFF. As DNA, the CDR3 is TGTGCCAGCAGACTGAACAGGGGCGGCACCGGGGAGCTGTTTTTT.